The 10 T cell receptor beta chains below all came from one sample that was sequenced in a study of blood T cell repertoires in COVID-19. The protocol was immunoSEQ multiplex PCR, while the TCRdb copy is restricted to in-frame clones and leaves out a portion. This table has roughly 290,000 clones, 84% appearing once. What was sequenced was peripheral blood. These receptors were collected from a person aged 65-85 years with COVID-19, enrolled during active disease.

This clone was found a few times. The rearrangement uses TRBV19 and TRBJ1-5; no clear D. Trimming took 6 bases from V and 2 from J, leaving 14 bases between them. CDR3 length equals 15 residues. Germline values: CDR1 LNHDA, CDR2 SQIVND (reference sequence). CDR3: CASRARSGGNQPQHF. CDR3 nucleotides: TGTGCCAGTAGGGCGCGCTCGGGTGGCAATCAGCCCCAGCATTTT.

In nucleotides, the CDR3 is TGCGCCAGCAGCAGAAAAAAGGACAGGGACGAAAAACTGTTTTTT. This encodes CASSRKKDRDEKLFF. The genes are TRBV4-3 and TRBJ1-4, with 8 nucleotides matching TRBD1. J lost 8 bases, V lost 5 bases, and 10 bases had no gene match. Per the germline V gene, CDR1 is LGHNA and CDR2 is YSLEER. The CDR3 is made up of 15 amino acids.

The chain employs TRBV5-6 and TRBJ2-7, with a weak D call TRBD1 (6 bases). Germline assignment: CDR1 SGHDT and CDR2 YYEEEE. V dropped 3 bases and J dropped 0 bases, with 7 bases sitting between them. The CDR3 extends over 13 amino acids. CDR3 loop: CASSWDNSYEQYF. DNA of the CDR3: TGTGCCAGCAGCTGGGACAACTCCTACGAGCAGTACTTC.

The J gene is TRBJ2-7, the V gene TRBV6-4; a possible D gene is TRBD1 (5 bases). Germline V lookup: CDR1 MRHNA, CDR2 SNTAGT. The V and J ends lost 8 bases and 6 bases respectively, with 20 bases between them. This CDR3 is 14 amino acids long. The DNA for the CDR3 is TGTGCCAGCGAAGAGACAGAGACCTCAGGCGAGCAGTACTTC. Encoded protein: CASEETETSGEQYF.

The rearrangement uses TRBV7-9 and TRBJ2-1; D unclear. The length of the CDR3 is 13 residues. CDR1 and CDR2 (germline): SEHNR, FQNEAQ (reference sequence). Trimming shortened V by 6 bases and J by 6 bases, and 12 bases separated the two germline ends. This chain's CDR3 is CASSKSPSNEQFF. CDR3 DNA sequence: TGTGCCAGCAGTAAAAGTCCTAGCAATGAGCAGTTCTTC.

This clone was seen more than once but under ten times. The chain combines TRBV6-5 with TRBJ1-2; perhaps TRBD1 as D (6 bases). Trimming took 0 bases from V and 7 from J, leaving 18 bases between them. This CDR3 is built from 16 residues. Germline CDR1 MNHEY, CDR2 SVGAGI. The CDR3 here is CASSYSLLQGTGGYTF. The CDR3 DNA follows: TGTGCCAGCAGTTACTCGCTTCTTCAGGGGACGGGTGGCTACACCTTC.

The CDR3 DNA is TGTGCCAGCAGCTTAGATAGGCAGGGGACCGGGGAGCTGTTTTTT. It specifies CASSLDRQGTGELFF. This rearrangement joins TRBV11-3 to TRBJ2-2; possible D gene TRBD1, 6 bases. CDR3 length: 15 residues. The V end lost 0 bases, the J end lost 5 bases, and 10 bases lay between the germline ends. Per the germline V gene, CDR1 is SGHNT and CDR2 is YENEEA.

The chain employs TRBV7-9 and TRBJ1-2; maybe TRBD1 (6 bases). This CDR3 comprises 12 residues. V dropped 5 bases and J dropped 6 bases, with 10 bases sitting between them. Per the germline V gene, CDR1 is SEHNR and CDR2 is FQNEAQ (reference sequence). This CDR3 is CASSLDRNGYTF. In DNA form, the CDR3 reads TGTGCCAGCAGCCTCGACAGGAATGGCTACACCTTC. The entire variable domain, with the rest obtained from reference TRBV7-9 and TRBJ1-2, is as follows: DTGVSQNPRHKITKRGQNVTFRCDPISEHNRLYWYRQTLGQGPEFLTYFQNEAQLEKSRLLSDRFSAERPKGSFSTLEIQRTEQGDSAMYLCASSLDRNGYTFGSGTRLTVV.

The chain employs TRBV5-1 and TRBJ2-2; 7 nucleotides line up with TRBD1. Per germline, CDR1 SGHRS and CDR2 YFSETQ. V lost 3 bases and J lost 1; bases outside the gene matches: 9. This CDR3 region has 17 residues. CDR3 sequence: CASSSQPGGLNTGELFF. CDR3 in DNA: TGCGCCAGCAGCTCCCAACCAGGGGGTCTGAACACCGGGGAGCTGTTTTTT.

V and J are TRBV3-1 (or the pseudogene TRBV3-2) and TRBJ1-6, with D possibly matching TRBD1 (5 bases). Germline V gene sequence: CDR1 LGHDT, CDR2 YNNKEL (reference sequence). CDR3 length: 17 amino acids. V dropped 2 bases and J dropped 8 bases, with 19 bases sitting between them. The CDR3 is CASSQLRGVGGDSPLHF. The CDR3 DNA is TGTGCCAGCAGCCAATTACGAGGGGTTGGGGGGGATTCACCCCTCCACTTT.